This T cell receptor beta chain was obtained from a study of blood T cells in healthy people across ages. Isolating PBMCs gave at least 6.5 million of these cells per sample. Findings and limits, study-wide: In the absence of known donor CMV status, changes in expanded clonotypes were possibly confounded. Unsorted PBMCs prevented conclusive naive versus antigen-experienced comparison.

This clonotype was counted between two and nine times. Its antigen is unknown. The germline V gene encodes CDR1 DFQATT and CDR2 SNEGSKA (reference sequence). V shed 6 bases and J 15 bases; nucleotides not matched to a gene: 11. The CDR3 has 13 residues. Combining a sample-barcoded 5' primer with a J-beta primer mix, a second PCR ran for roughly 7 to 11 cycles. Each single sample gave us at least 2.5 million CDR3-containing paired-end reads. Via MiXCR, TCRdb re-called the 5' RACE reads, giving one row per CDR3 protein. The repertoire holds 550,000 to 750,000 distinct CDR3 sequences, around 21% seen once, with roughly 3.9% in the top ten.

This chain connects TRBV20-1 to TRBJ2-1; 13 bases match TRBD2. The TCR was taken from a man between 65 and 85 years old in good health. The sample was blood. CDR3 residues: CSALRTSGSTGFF. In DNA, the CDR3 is TGCAGTGCCCTTCGGACTAGCGGGAGTACCGGGTTCTTC.